This TCR beta chain was documented in a study of vaccination and CD4 T cells after COVID-19. Study information: Post-vaccine sampling followed dose two by a median roughly 74 days (range 14 to 241). Control wells got either CEFX epitopes, HIV-1 Nef peptides, or no peptide at all.

In germline, CDR1 is DFQATT, CDR2 SNEGSKA (reference sequence). Losses at the gene ends were 5 bases for V and 3 bases for J; bases not matched to a gene: 8. The CDR3 has 15 amino acids. With the Oncomine TCR Beta short-read assay, DNA from cultured CD4+ T cells was sequenced. Genomic DNA was drawn out of CD4+ T cells grown in culture. TCRdb independently ran MiXCR on the PCR reads; one entry per CDR3 protein. The sample contains over 9,000 distinct CDR3 sequences, roughly 28% of which appear only once. Concerning this clonotype: Its antigen is not known.

Sample treatment: roughly ten-day PBMC culture with coronavirus spike peptide pools or control peptides (ViraFEST assay). CD4+ T-cell collection from the unexposed donor predated the COVID-19 pandemic (2011-2018). TCR sequencing followed the expansion of antigen-specific T cells with peptide pools in ViraFEST. From unexposed donors, CD4+ T cells were probed, cells permitting, with SARS-CoV-2 S/N and four cold-coronavirus spikes. The material sequenced was CD4+ T cells from blood, cultured in vitro. This receptor was taken from a human donor in good health. The J gene is TRBJ2-1, the V gene TRBV20-1, with TRBD1 matching 9 bases. The CDR3 loop is CSAGLGQGIYNEQFF. The DNA for the CDR3 is TGCAGTGCTGGTCTGGGACAGGGAATCTACAATGAGCAGTTCTTC.